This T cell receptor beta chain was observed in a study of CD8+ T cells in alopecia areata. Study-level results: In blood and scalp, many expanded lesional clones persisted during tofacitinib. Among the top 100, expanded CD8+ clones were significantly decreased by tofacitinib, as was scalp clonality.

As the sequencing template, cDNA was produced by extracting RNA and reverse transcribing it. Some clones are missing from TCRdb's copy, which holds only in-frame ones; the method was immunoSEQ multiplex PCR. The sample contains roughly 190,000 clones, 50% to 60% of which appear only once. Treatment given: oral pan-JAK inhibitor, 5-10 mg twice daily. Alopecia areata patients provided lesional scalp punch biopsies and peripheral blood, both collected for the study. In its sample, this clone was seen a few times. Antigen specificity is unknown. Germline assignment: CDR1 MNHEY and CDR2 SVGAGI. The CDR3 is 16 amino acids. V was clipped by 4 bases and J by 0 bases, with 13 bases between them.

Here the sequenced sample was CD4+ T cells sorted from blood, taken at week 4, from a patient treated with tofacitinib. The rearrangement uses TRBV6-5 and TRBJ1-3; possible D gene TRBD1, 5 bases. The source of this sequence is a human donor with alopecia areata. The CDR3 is CASSWRTPRSGNTIYF. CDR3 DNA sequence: TGTGCCAGCAGTTGGAGGACACCCCGCTCTGGAAACACCATATATTTT.